This T cell receptor beta chain came from a study of blood T cell repertoires in COVID-19. Study overall: The United States, Italy and Spain provided the acute and convalescent COVID-19 samples.

Per the original data handling: Counts of nucleated cells, estimated from reference gene primer amplification, were obtained. The table came from immunoSEQ multiplex PCR; TCRdb's copy has only in-frame clones and leaves some out. The V and J calls and the clone size are those of that table, but D and trimming were determined from the DNA. The data contain around 160,000 clones, 84% of them singletons. Germline V gene lookup returns CDR1 SGHNT and CDR2 YYREEE (reference sequence). The CDR3 contains 15 residues. V was pared by 2 bases and J by 6 bases, with 5 bases of the junction left unmatched. Each participant's cohort was designated according to participant-reported clinical history.

The TCR was taken from a woman aged 50 to 60 who had been exposed to COVID-19. The chain couples TRBV5-4 to TRBJ2-1; 10 nucleotides agree with TRBD2. The sample was PBMCs or T cells enriched from blood (not recorded which). CDR3 residues: CASSFPSGRGNEQFF. CDR3 in DNA: TGTGCCAGCAGCTTCCCTAGCGGGAGAGGCAATGAGCAGTTCTTC. The full variable domain, in which reference TRBV5-4 and TRBJ2-1 provide the parts outside the CDR3, is ETGVTQSPTHLIKTRGQQVTLRCSSQSGHNTVSWYQQALGQGPQFIFQYYREEENGRGNFPPRFSGLQFPNYSSELNVNALELDDSALYLCASSFPSGRGNEQFFGPGTRLTVL.